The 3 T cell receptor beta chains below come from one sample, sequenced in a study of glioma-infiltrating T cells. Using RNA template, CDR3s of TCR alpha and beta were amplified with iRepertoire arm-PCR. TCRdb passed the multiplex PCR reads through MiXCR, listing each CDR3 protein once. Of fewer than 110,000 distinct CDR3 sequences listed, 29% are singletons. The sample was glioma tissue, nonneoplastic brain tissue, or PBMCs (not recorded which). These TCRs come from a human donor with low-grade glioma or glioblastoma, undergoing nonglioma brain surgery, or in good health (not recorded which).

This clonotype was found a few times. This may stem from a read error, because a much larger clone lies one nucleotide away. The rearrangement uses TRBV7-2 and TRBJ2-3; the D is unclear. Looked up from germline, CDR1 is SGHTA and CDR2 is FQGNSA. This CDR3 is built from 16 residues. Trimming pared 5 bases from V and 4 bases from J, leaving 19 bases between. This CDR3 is CASSPRPPFKADTQYF. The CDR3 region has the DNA TGTGCCAGCAGCCCCCGTCCGCCATTTAAGGCAGATACGCAGTATTTT. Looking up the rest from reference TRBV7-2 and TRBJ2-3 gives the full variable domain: GAGVSQSPSNKVTEKGKDVELRCDPISGHTALYWYRQSLGQGLEFLIYFQGNSAPDKSGLPSDRFSAERTGGSVSTLTIQRTQQEDSAVYLCASSPRPPFKADTQYFGPGTRLTVL.

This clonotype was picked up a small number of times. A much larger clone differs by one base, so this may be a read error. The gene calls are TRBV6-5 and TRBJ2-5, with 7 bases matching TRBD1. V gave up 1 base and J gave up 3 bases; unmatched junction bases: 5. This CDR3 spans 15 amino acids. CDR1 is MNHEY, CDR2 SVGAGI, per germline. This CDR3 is CASSYWTGTEETQYF. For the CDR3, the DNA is TGTGCCAGCAGTTACTGGACCGGGACAGAAGAGACCCAGTACTTC.

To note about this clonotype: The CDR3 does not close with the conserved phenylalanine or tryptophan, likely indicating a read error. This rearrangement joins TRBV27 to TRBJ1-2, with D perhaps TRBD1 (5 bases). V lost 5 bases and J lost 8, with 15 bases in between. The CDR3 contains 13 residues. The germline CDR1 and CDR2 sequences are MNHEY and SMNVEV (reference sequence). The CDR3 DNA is TGTGCCAGCAGTGGATCAGGGTACAGAGGCTACACCCTA. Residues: CASSGSGYRGYTL.